Below, 23 T cell receptor beta chains from the same sample are listed, as sequenced in a study of shared T cell receptors in the human thymus. Generated by immunoSEQ multiplex PCR, the TCRdb table keeps only in-frame clones and is missing some. The sample includes about 610,000 clones, around 87% of them seen just once. These sequences were also reported in another study, on human thymus T cells.

The sample consisted of thymocytes. The receptors derive from a boy in the first two years of life with a congenital heart defect.

The chain combines TRBV5-6 with TRBJ2-2, with D possibly TRBD2 on 6 matching bases. Germline CDR1 reads SGHDT; CDR2 reads YYEEEE. The CDR3 is 17 amino acids. Trimming left V 0 bases short and J 4 bases short, with 16 bases between. CDR3 sequence reads: CASSLAGGRSRTGELFF. CDR3 bases: TGTGCCAGCAGCTTGGCCGGAGGGCGGTCCCGCACCGGGGAGCTGTTTTTT.

This chain connects TRBV27 to TRBJ2-7, with TRBD2 as a possible D gene (6 bases). Germline V gives CDR1 MNHEY, CDR2 SMNVEV (reference sequence). V dropped 6 bases and J dropped 2 bases, with 14 bases sitting between them. The CDR3 is made up of 14 amino acids. The CDR3 protein is CASSLTGGAYEQYF. The CDR3 DNA sequence: TGTGCCAGCAGCCTCACCGGAGGGGCCTACGAGCAGTACTTC.

The gene calls are TRBV15 and TRBJ2-3; 11 bases align to TRBD2. Germline trimming cut 3 bases from V and 3 bases from J; bases unmatched to any gene: 17. Germline V gene sequence: CDR1 LNHNV, CDR2 YYDKDF (reference sequence). There are 20 residues in the CDR3. The chain's CDR3 is CATSRPKLAGARGNTDTQYF. The CDR3 DNA reads TGTGCCACCAGCAGGCCCAAACTAGCGGGGGCCCGCGGTAATACAGATACGCAGTATTTT.

The rearrangement joins TRBV20-1 to TRBJ1-2; a weak D match, TRBD1 (6 bases). With 8 bases removed from V and 6 bases from J, the gap between germline ends came to 13 bases. The CDR3 consists of 11 residues. Germline V gives CDR1 DFQATT, CDR2 SNEGSKA (reference sequence). The CDR3 bases are TGCAGTCCGAGAACAGGGAATGGCTACACCTTC. Its protein product is CSPRTGNGYTF.

This clone has just one count. The rearrangement uses TRBV11-3 and TRBJ2-1; D uncertain. Germline CDR1 and CDR2: SGHNT and YENEEA. Trimming pared 4 bases from V and 16 bases from J, leaving 5 bases between. CDR3 length equals 8 residues. The CDR3: CASSCKFF. The CDR3 nucleotides are TGTGCCAGCAGCTGTAAATTCTTC.

This chain uses TRBV4-2 with TRBJ2-1, with 8 bases that match TRBD2. The CDR3 sequence is 16 residues long. Germline V gene sequence: CDR1 LGHNA, CDR2 YNFKEQ. J gave up 2 bases and V 1 base, and 4 bases lay outside the gene matches. CDR3 loop: CASSQGEREPYNEQFF. DNA for the CDR3: TGTGCCAGCAGCCAAGGTGAGCGGGAGCCCTACAATGAGCAGTTCTTC.

The chain links TRBV11-2 to TRBJ2-7; perhaps TRBD2 as D (5 bases). This CDR3 has 18 amino acids. The germline gives CDR1 SGHAT, CDR2 FQNNGV. V gave up 5 bases and J gave up 0 bases, with 23 bases separating them. The CDR3 nucleotides are TGTGCCAGCAGCCCGGCCGTCTACGGACGGGATTCCTCCTACGAGCAGTACTTC. This gives the protein CASSPAVYGRDSSYEQYF.

The V and J genes are TRBV11-2 and TRBJ1-1; D perhaps matches TRBD1 (5 bases). V lost 0 bases, J lost 6 bases, and 17 bases lay in between. CDR1 and CDR2 (germline): SGHAT, FQNNGV. The CDR3 totals 16 residues. CDR3 in amino acids: CASSLDMNRTRAEAFF. The CDR3 bases are TGTGCCAGCAGCTTAGATATGAATAGGACAAGAGCTGAAGCTTTCTTT.

The rearrangement joins TRBV19 to TRBJ2-7; a weak D match, TRBD2 (5 bases). Germline values: CDR1 LNHDA, CDR2 SQIVND (reference sequence). The CDR3 contains 14 residues. V was cut by 6 bases and J by 0 bases, with 12 bases left in between. The CDR3 sequence is CASSPSTSSYEQYF. The CDR3 DNA is TGTGCCAGTAGCCCTAGCACCAGCTCCTACGAGCAGTACTTC.

V and J are TRBV5-5 and TRBJ2-7; 9 bases line up with TRBD2. The trim removed 2 bases at V and 5 bases at J, leaving 8 bases unmatched. The CDR3 contains 15 residues. Looked up from germline, CDR1 is SGHKS and CDR2 is YYEKEE (reference sequence). The CDR3 DNA is TGTGCCAGCAGCTTCGCGGGAGGGATGAGAAACGAGCAGTACTTC. It encodes CASSFAGGMRNEQYF.

The rearrangement joins TRBV2 to TRBJ2-1, with D possibly TRBD2 on 6 matching bases. Trimming took off 8 bases at V and 1 base at J, with 9 bases between the two ends. There are 13 residues in the CDR3. Germline-derived CDR1 and CDR2 are SNHLY and FYNNEI. The CDR3 loop reads CASRGRSYNEQFF. CDR3 DNA sequence: TGTGCCAGCCGGGGGAGATCCTACAATGAGCAGTTCTTC.

The chain recombines TRBV6-1 with TRBJ1-3, with D tentatively TRBD1 (6 bases). The germline V and J ends were trimmed by 2 bases and 2 bases, with 13 bases remaining between them. Germline loops: CDR1 MNHNS, CDR2 SASEGT. This CDR3 spans 16 amino acids. CDR3 sequence (DNA): TGTGCCAGCAGTGAATATCCCGGGACACCTGGAAACACCATATATTTT. Its protein product is CASSEYPGTPGNTIYF.

This clone was counted once. The rearrangement joins TRBV19 to TRBJ1-1, with D maybe TRBD1 (6 bases). Trimming cost V 0 bases and J 1 base, with 15 bases left between them. The germline gives CDR1 LNHDA, CDR2 SQIVND (reference sequence). The CDR3 totals 17 residues. The CDR3 bases are TGTGCCAGTAGTATAGATACAGGGCTCTCGGAGAACACTGAAGCTTTCTTT. This translates into CASSIDTGLSENTEAFF.

The CDR3 loop reads CAWSGKREGNNEQFF. In DNA, the CDR3 is TGTGCCTGGAGCGGGAAGCGGGAGGGTAACAATGAGCAGTTCTTC. V usage is TRBV30 and J usage is TRBJ2-1, with 10 positions matching TRBD2. Germline trimming cut 3 bases from V and 5 bases from J; bases unmatched to any gene: 7. CDR3 size: 15 residues. From germline, CDR1 is GTSNPN and CDR2 SVGIG (reference sequence).

The V and J genes are TRBV4-1 and TRBJ2-7, with 10 bases aligning to TRBD2. Germline V gives CDR1 MGHRA, CDR2 YSYEKL. Germline trimming cut 0 bases from V and 2 bases from J; bases unmatched to any gene: 4. There are 16 residues in the CDR3. CDR3 DNA: TGCGCCAGCAGCCAAGAATTAGCGGGAGGCACCTACGAGCAGTACTTC. Translating it yields CASSQELAGGTYEQYF.

The V call is TRBV4-3, the J call TRBJ2-3; 10 nucleotides align to TRBD2. CDR1 and CDR2 from the germline V gene are LGHNA and YSLEER. This CDR3 region has 17 residues. V trimming: 4 bases; J trimming: 3 bases; junction bases outside the gene matches: 10. CDR3 residues: CASSRIGPGLATDTQYF. The CDR3 region has the DNA TGCGCCAGCAGCCGGATAGGCCCGGGACTAGCGACAGATACGCAGTATTTT.

CDR3 sequence reads: CASSSGLLGPQHF. The CDR3 nucleotides read TGTGCCAGCAGCTCAGGGCTACTGGGGCCCCAGCATTTT. The J gene is TRBJ1-5, the V gene TRBV5-6, with D perhaps TRBD1 (5 bases). The CDR3 has 13 residues. Trimming took 3 bases from V and 9 from J, leaving 13 bases between them. Germline lookup yields CDR1 SGHDT and CDR2 YYEEEE.

In the case of this clone: Other nucleotide sequences from this sample produce the same CDR3. V is TRBV5-6 and J is TRBJ2-7; 8 nucleotides agree with TRBD1. The germline V gene has CDR1 SGHDT and CDR2 YYEEEE. V lost 4 bases and J lost 0; bases outside the gene matches: 3. CDR3 length: 14 amino acids. DNA of the CDR3: TGTGCCAGCAGCCGCACAGGGGGCTCCTACGAGCAGTACTTC. Encoded protein: CASSRTGGSYEQYF.

The chain recombines TRBV27 with TRBJ2-2; 7 bases agree with TRBD1. CDR1 MNHEY and CDR2 SMNVEV come from the germline V gene (reference sequence). CDR3 length: 15 residues. Trimming removed 6 bases from V and 4 bases from J; junction bases left unmatched: 8. The CDR3 is CASSLTGRGTGELFF. In DNA, the CDR3 is TGTGCCAGCAGCTTGACAGGGCGCGGCACCGGGGAGCTGTTTTTT.

J is TRBJ2-7 and V is TRBV27; 9 bases are shared with TRBD1. In germline, CDR1 is MNHEY, CDR2 SMNVEV (reference sequence). This CDR3 is built from 15 residues. The J segment lost 4 bases and the V segment lost 8 bases, leaving 12 bases of the junction unmatched. CDR3 sequence (DNA): TGTGCCAGCCAGCACAGGGGGCCGGTTCTTTACGAGCAGTACTTC. This codes for CASQHRGPVLYEQYF.

The V call is TRBV27, the J call TRBJ1-5; a weak D match, TRBD1 (5 bases). V was shortened by 2 bases and J by 7 bases, with 6 bases between the two germline ends. From germline, CDR1 is MNHEY and CDR2 SMNVEV (reference sequence). The CDR3 has 12 amino acids. The CDR3 DNA is TGTGCCAGCAGTTTACAGGGCCAGCCCCAGCATTTT. As protein: CASSLQGQPQHF.

The rearrangement links TRBV5-8 to TRBJ1-1; 8 nucleotides align to TRBD1. The CDR3 consists of 15 residues. The V gene's germline CDR1 is SGHTS and CDR2 YDEGEE. Losses at the gene ends were 0 bases for V and 4 bases for J; bases not matched to a gene: 5. CDR3 DNA sequence: TGTGCCAGCAGCTTGGGTGCGACAGGGGTCACTGAAGCTTTCTTT. Its protein is CASSLGATGVTEAFF.

This clone has just one count. The J gene is TRBJ2-1, the V gene TRBV25-1; 7 bases match TRBD2. The J segment lost 7 bases and the V segment lost 8 bases, leaving 11 bases of the junction unmatched. The germline V gene has CDR1 MGHDK and CDR2 SYGVNS. The CDR3 extends over 14 amino acids. The CDR3 loop reads CASGGGREMNEQFF. In DNA, the CDR3 is TGTGCCAGCGGCGGTGGGCGGGAGATGAATGAGCAGTTCTTC. Full variable domain (rest looked up from reference TRBV25-1 and TRBJ2-1): EADIYQTPRYLVIGTGKKITLECSQTMGHDKMYWYQQDPGMELHLIHYSYGVNSTEKGDLSSESTVSRIRTEHFPLTLESARPSHTSQYLCASGGGREMNEQFFGPGTRLTVL.